This TCR beta chain was retrieved from a study of shared clonotypes between healthy human individuals. Study processing details: Quality scores were absent from the junction-only immunoSEQ sequences, so filtering differed. Sequencing was performed with immunoSEQ multiplex PCR; in TCRdb, only in-frame clones are kept and a portion is missing. That table is the source of V, J and clone size, and D and trimming were worked out from the DNA. The sample lists fewer than 700,000 clones, around 78% occurring once. Material for sequencing was PBMCs. This receptor was obtained from a woman aged 40 to 50 in good health. Some clones in this sample may be carry-over from other donors' samples.

The CDR3 DNA follows: TGTGCCAGCAGCTTCAGCGGGAGCACCCAGTACTTC. Translated, it gives CASSFSGSTQYF. V gene TRBV7-6 combines with J gene TRBJ2-7, with TRBD2 identical over 8 bases. The CDR3 is made up of 12 amino acids. Germline V gene lookup returns CDR1 SGHVS and CDR2 FNYEAQ. V lost 3 bases and J lost 10; bases outside the gene matches: 5.